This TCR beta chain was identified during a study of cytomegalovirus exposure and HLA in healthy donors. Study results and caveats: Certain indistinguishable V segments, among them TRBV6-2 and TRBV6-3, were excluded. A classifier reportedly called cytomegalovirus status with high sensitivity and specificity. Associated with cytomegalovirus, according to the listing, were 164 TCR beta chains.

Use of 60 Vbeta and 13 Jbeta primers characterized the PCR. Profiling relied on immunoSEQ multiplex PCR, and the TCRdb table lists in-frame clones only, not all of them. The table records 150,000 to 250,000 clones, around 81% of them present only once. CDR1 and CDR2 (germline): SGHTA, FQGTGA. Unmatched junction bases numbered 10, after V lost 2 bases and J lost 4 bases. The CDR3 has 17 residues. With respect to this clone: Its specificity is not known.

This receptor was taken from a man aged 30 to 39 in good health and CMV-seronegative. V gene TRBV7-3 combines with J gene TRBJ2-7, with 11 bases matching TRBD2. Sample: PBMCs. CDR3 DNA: TGTGCCAGCAGCTTAGAGGCCCTGACTAGCGGGACATACGAGCAGTACTTC. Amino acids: CASSLEALTSGTYEQYF.